The 26 T cell receptor beta chains in this list originate from one sample, sequenced in a study of beta chain features in type 1 diabetes (dated by TCRdb to 2017 to 2018). Study-level results and caveats: A moderate but significant shortening of TCRB CDR3 length was observed in type 1 diabetes patients in all four CD4+ subsets.

The library was built by means of the immunoSEQ multiplex PCR assay. All of the isolated RNA was reverse transcribed with the High Capacity cDNA Reverse Transcription Kit, so expressed TCRB transcripts were sequenced. The clones in this table, taken by TCRdb from immuneACCESS, are in-frame only. Not every clone is retained; where verified, under half of the shortfall comes from an unresolved V gene, and the cause of the rest is unknown. The sample yields over 120,000 clones; 10% to 15% were counted once. Roughly 1.4% of the sample belongs to the ten largest clones. These receptors lack a known antigen. Sequences were obtained from central memory CD4+ T cells from blood. All receptors come from a man between 18 and 35 years old with type 1 diabetes.

Concerning this clone: At the DNA level, this CDR3 is encoded by other sequences in the same sample as well. The CDR3 coding sequence is TGTGCCAGCAGTGAAAGGCGGGATGAGCAGTTCTTC. Its protein product is CASSERRDEQFF. The V gene is TRBV2, the J gene TRBJ2-1; maybe TRBD2 (5 bases). Germline V gives CDR1 SNHLY, CDR2 FYNNEI. The CDR3 runs to 12 residues. Trimming took 2 bases from V and 8 from J, leaving 7 bases between them.

This clone was recorded at least ten times. Other nucleotide sequences from this sample produce the same CDR3. This chain links TRBV15 with TRBJ1-2; D ambiguous. Germline CDR1 is LNHNV and CDR2 is YYDKDF (reference sequence). This CDR3 has 12 residues. The V gene lost 0 bases and the J gene lost 4 bases, with 3 bases spanning the gap. CDR3 coding DNA: TGTGCCACCAGCAGAGATCTCTATGGCTACACCTTC. Protein: CATSRDLYGYTF.

This clone was detected only a few times. This sequence joins TRBV5-1 and TRBJ2-1, with a tentative D call TRBD1 (6 bases). Germline V CDR1 and CDR2: SGHRS, YFSETQ. Trimming shortened V by 3 bases and J by 1 base, and 11 bases separated the two germline ends. The CDR3 is made up of 15 amino acids. The CDR3 loop is CASSSGAASYNEQFF. The CDR3, as DNA: TGCGCCAGCAGCTCAGGGGCCGCATCCTACAATGAGCAGTTCTTC.

The chain couples TRBV4-2 to TRBJ1-3, with 9 bases lining up with TRBD1. Germline values: CDR1 LGHNA, CDR2 YNFKEQ. The CDR3 is 15 amino acids. V trimming: 6 bases; J trimming: 3 bases; junction bases outside the gene matches: 6. CDR3 residues: CASRRQGVDGNTIYF. The CDR3, as DNA: TGTGCCAGCAGACGACAGGGGGTGGATGGAAACACCATATATTTT.

This clone was detected only a few times. V is TRBV7-9 and J is TRBJ2-4; 8 nucleotides match TRBD1. CDR3 length: 12 amino acids. The J segment lost 5 bases and the V segment lost 10 bases, leaving 4 bases of the junction unmatched. Germline loops: CDR1 SEHNR, CDR2 FQNEAQ (reference sequence). DNA of the CDR3: TGTGCCACGACAGGGGTCGAAAACATTCAGTACTTC. Protein product: CATTGVENIQYF.

V usage is TRBV7-9 and J usage is TRBJ2-3; D is undetermined. CDR1 SEHNR and CDR2 FQNEAQ come from the germline V gene (reference sequence). Trimming removed 3 bases from V and 2 bases from J, with 12 bases in between. This CDR3 spans 15 amino acids. CDR3 in amino acids: CASSFGRRLTDTQYF. In nucleotides, the CDR3 is TGTGCCAGCAGCTTCGGTCGGCGGCTCACAGATACGCAGTATTTT.

The V and J genes are TRBV19 and TRBJ1-5, with 8 bases fitting TRBD1. Germline CDR1 LNHDA, CDR2 SQIVND (reference sequence). J gave up 0 bases and V 9 bases, and 7 bases lay outside the gene matches. This CDR3 has 15 amino acids. This CDR3 is CASRRDRNSNQPQHF. In nucleotides, the CDR3 is TGTGCCAGCAGGAGGGACAGGAATAGCAATCAGCCCCAGCATTTT.

The genes are TRBV11-1 and TRBJ2-3; maybe TRBD2 (6 bases). The CDR3 runs to 16 residues. V was shortened by 5 bases and J by 3 bases, with 18 bases between the two germline ends. Germline V CDR1 and CDR2: SGHAT, FQDESV (reference sequence). As DNA, the CDR3 is TGTGCCAGCAGCCAACAGTGGGGTAGCGGTACAGATACGCAGTATTTT. Amino acids: CASSQQWGSGTDTQYF.

The V and J genes are TRBV29-1 and TRBJ1-1; D not resolved. V lost 4 bases to trimming and J lost 7 bases, with 10 bases between them. The CDR3 has 11 residues. Germline assignment: CDR1 SQVTM and CDR2 ANQGSEA. CDR3 in amino acids: CSVALGSEAFF. The CDR3 DNA sequence: TGCAGCGTTGCTTTAGGGAGTGAAGCTTTCTTT.

The rearrangement joins TRBV9 to TRBJ2-2; 7 bases are a match to TRBD1. CDR1 and CDR2 from the germline V gene are SGDLS and YYNGEE. This CDR3 spans 15 amino acids. V gave up 4 bases and J gave up 4 bases; unmatched junction bases: 7. CDR3 nucleotides: TGTGCCAGCAGCCCTCGGACAGGCACCACCGGGGAGCTGTTTTTT. Encoded protein: CASSPRTGTTGELFF.

Only a few counts were recorded for this clone. The rearrangement joins TRBV25-1 to TRBJ2-1; the D call may be TRBD1 or TRBD2 (7 bases each). CDR1 MGHDK and CDR2 SYGVNS come from the germline V gene. CDR3 size: 16 residues. The V end was cut by 5 bases, the J end by 6 bases, with 20 bases between. CDR3 coding DNA: TGTGCCAGCAGTCCTGGGGAGGGGGCAGGTGGCAATGAGCAGTTCTTC. Translated, it gives CASSPGEGAGGNEQFF.

This sequence joins TRBV5-4 and TRBJ1-1; D call uncertain. CDR3 size: 15 residues. Trimming stripped 0 bases from V and 0 bases from J, with 9 bases between. CDR1 SGHNT and CDR2 YYREEE come from the germline V gene (reference sequence). DNA for the CDR3: TGTGCCAGCAGCTTGGCCGGCTACATGAACACTGAAGCTTTCTTT. This sequence encodes CASSLAGYMNTEAFF.

This clone occurred a few times. The chain is built from TRBV30 and TRBJ1-5; D is uncertain. The length of the CDR3 is 13 residues. Germline values: CDR1 GTSNPN, CDR2 SVGIG (reference sequence). V was clipped by 2 bases and J by 5 bases, with 10 bases between them. In DNA, the CDR3 is TGTGCCTGGAGTATCGGGGTGGATCAGCCCCAGCATTTT. Translated, it gives CAWSIGVDQPQHF. Variable domain in full (rest from reference TRBV30 and TRBJ1-5): SQTIHQWPATLVQPVGSPLSLECTVEGTSNPNLYWYRQAAGRGLQLLFYSVGIGQISSEVPQNLSASRPQDRQFILSSKKLLLSDSGFYLCAWSIGVDQPQHFGDGTRLSIL.

This clone was counted between two and nine times. The gene calls are TRBV6-5 and TRBJ2-3; D possibly uses TRBD1 or TRBD2 (5 bases each). CDR3 size: 13 residues. Trimming left V 6 bases short and J 2 bases short, with 9 bases between. Per germline, CDR1 MNHEY and CDR2 SVGAGI. The CDR3 reads CASSRGFTDTQYF. The CDR3 DNA reads TGTGCCAGCAGCCGGGGCTTCACAGATACGCAGTATTTT.

This clone has only a few counts. The CDR3 DNA sequence: TGCAGCGTTGAAGGTAGCGGAGAGACCCAGTACTTC. Translated, it gives CSVEGSGETQYF. The V gene is TRBV29-1, the J gene TRBJ2-5; D might be TRBD2 (6 bases). Germline loops: CDR1 SQVTM, CDR2 ANQGSEA. There are 12 residues in the CDR3. The V end lost 1 base, the J end lost 4 bases, and 7 bases lay between the germline ends.

The CDR3 sequence: CASSPQTTSYEQYF. The CDR3 DNA sequence: TGTGCCAGCAGCCCGCAGACAACCTCCTACGAGCAGTACTTC. The V call is TRBV11-1, the J call TRBJ2-7; D unresolved. The V and J ends lost 5 bases and 0 bases respectively, with 11 bases between them. The CDR3 has 14 amino acids. The germline V gene encodes CDR1 SGHAT and CDR2 FQDESV (reference sequence).

As to this clone: The sample holds other DNA sequences that translate to the same CDR3. This sequence joins TRBV7-9 and TRBJ1-6; D is perhaps TRBD1 (5 bases). In germline, CDR1 is SEHNR, CDR2 FQNEAQ (reference sequence). The ends were cut back, 1 base at V and 10 bases at J, with 11 bases in the middle. The CDR3 has 14 amino acids. CDR3 bases: TGTGCCAGCAGCTTAGAGCAGGGACGGTCACCCCTCCACTTT. It codes for CASSLEQGRSPLHF.

This clone was seen a handful of times. This sequence joins TRBV10-3 and TRBJ2-3; D is unclear. Germline values: CDR1 ENHRY, CDR2 SYGVKD. The V gene lost 7 bases and the J gene lost 2 bases, with 16 bases spanning the gap. The CDR3 totals 15 residues. The CDR3 region has the DNA TGTGCCATCACTCCCCGTCGGGCCGACACAGATACGCAGTATTTT. Its protein product is CAITPRRADTDTQYF.

The chain links TRBV30 to TRBJ2-3, with D maybe TRBD1 (5 bases). Trimming removed 0 bases at V and 0 bases at J, with 10 bases between. The CDR3 runs to 15 residues. Germline values: CDR1 GTSNPN, CDR2 SVGIG (reference sequence). CDR3 residues: CAWSVQVGSTDTQYF. Written as DNA, the CDR3 is TGTGCCTGGAGTGTACAGGTGGGGAGCACAGATACGCAGTATTTT.

This clone appeared a few times. This sequence joins TRBV6-6 and TRBJ2-5; no clear D gene. Germline CDR1 reads MNHNY; CDR2 reads SVGAGI (reference sequence). Between the trimmed V and J ends, which lost 0 bases and 7 bases, there was a span of 12 bases. There are 14 residues in the CDR3. The CDR3 DNA sequence: TGTGCCAGCAGTTACTCGAGGCAGCAGCCGACCCAGTACTTC. Translated: CASSYSRQQPTQYF.

The chain is built from TRBV5-1 and TRBJ2-4, with TRBD1 matching over 7 bases. Looked up from germline, CDR1 is SGHRS and CDR2 is YFSETQ. CDR3 length: 15 residues. Unmatched junction bases numbered 6, after V lost 4 bases and J lost 2 bases. CDR3 amino acids: CASSPEQGTKNIQYF. The DNA of the CDR3 is TGCGCCAGCAGCCCTGAACAGGGGACCAAAAACATTCAGTACTTC.

This chain joins TRBV6-6 and TRBJ1-5, with 7 bases that match TRBD1. CDR1 MNHNY and CDR2 SVGAGI come from the germline V gene (reference sequence). With 6 bases clipped from V and 0 bases from J, the junction kept 5 bases outside the gene matches. The CDR3 is 15 residues long. DNA of the CDR3: TGTGCCAGCAGGAGGGGGCTGGATAGCAATCAGCCCCAGCATTTT. Protein: CASRRGLDSNQPQHF.

The sample holds a few counts of this clone. The chain is built from TRBV11-2 and TRBJ1-1, with D unclear. Germline CDR1 and CDR2: SGHAT and FQNNGV. V gave up 3 bases and J gave up 11 bases, with 16 bases separating them. The CDR3 totals 13 residues. DNA of the CDR3: TGTGCCAGCAGCTTGGGAGTCCGAGTAGAGGCTTTCTTT. Its protein product is CASSLGVRVEAFF.

This clone was seen only a few times. V gene TRBV29-1 combines with J gene TRBJ1-2; TRBD1 matches 8 bases. CDR3 length equals 14 residues. V lost 1 base to trimming and J lost 4 bases; unmatched junction nucleotides: 5. Germline loops: CDR1 SQVTM, CDR2 ANQGSEA. CDR3 nucleotides: TGCAGCGTTGAAGGCAGGGGGCGAGCCTATGGCTACACCTTC. Amino acid sequence: CSVEGRGRAYGYTF.

The chain joins TRBV28 to TRBJ2-7; 11 bases fit TRBD2. V shed 8 bases and J 4 bases; nucleotides not matched to a gene: 7. Germline V gene sequence: CDR1 MDHEN, CDR2 SYDVKM. The CDR3 loop spans 14 amino acids. The DNA of the CDR3 is TGTGCCAGCCGTCTCGGGACTAGCGGTTACGAGCAGTACTTC. Residues: CASRLGTSGYEQYF.

This clone was seen only a few times. The chain has TRBV2 and TRBJ1-2; D call uncertain. CDR1 SNHLY and CDR2 FYNNEI come from the germline V gene. V lost 4 bases and J lost 8, with 8 bases in between. This CDR3 has 11 residues. The CDR3 protein is CASSVGRGYTF. DNA for the CDR3: TGTGCCAGCAGTGTAGGACGGGGCTACACCTTC.